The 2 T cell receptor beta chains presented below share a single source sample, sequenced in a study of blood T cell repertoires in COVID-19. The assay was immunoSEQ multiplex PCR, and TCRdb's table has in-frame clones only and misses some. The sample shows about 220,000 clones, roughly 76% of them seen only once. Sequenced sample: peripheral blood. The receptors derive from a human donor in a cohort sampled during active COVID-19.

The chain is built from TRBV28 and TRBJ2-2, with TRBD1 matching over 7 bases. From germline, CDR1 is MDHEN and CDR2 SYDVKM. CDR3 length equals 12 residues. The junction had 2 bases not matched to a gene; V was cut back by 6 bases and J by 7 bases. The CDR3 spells CASSAGGGELFF. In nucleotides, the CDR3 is TGTGCCAGCAGCGCAGGGGGCGGGGAGCTGTTTTTT.

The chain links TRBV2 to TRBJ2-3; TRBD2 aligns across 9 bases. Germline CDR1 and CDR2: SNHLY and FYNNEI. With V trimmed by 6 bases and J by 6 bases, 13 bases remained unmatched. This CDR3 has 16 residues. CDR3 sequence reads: CASSRISAGGRDTQYF. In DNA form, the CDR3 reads TGTGCCAGCAGCCGAATTTCAGCGGGAGGTCGGGATACGCAGTATTTT.